This T cell receptor (beta chain) came from a study of cytomegalovirus exposure and HLA in healthy donors. Regarding the study as a whole: Among donors in an Asian-associated ancestry cluster, a later analysis reportedly found fewer N-insertions than the roughly 680-donor mean.

Germline V gene sequence: CDR1 KGHSH, CDR2 LQKENI. V was pared by 3 bases and J by 6 bases, with 7 bases of the junction left unmatched. The CDR3 consists of 14 residues. To note about this clone: Its antigen is not identified.

The PCR had 60 Vbeta and 13 Jbeta primers. Clones were sequenced by immunoSEQ multiplex PCR, and TCRdb holds only the in-frame ones, with some missing. The repertoire consists of 150,000 to 200,000 clones, with over 60% occurring once and the leading ten covering around 1%. The receptor comes from a woman aged 50 to 60 in good health and CMV-seropositive. The chain recombines TRBV18 with TRBJ1-1; 7 bases are shared with TRBD1. The sequencing input was PBMCs. The CDR3 DNA sequence: TGTGCCAGCTCACCTACAGACAGGGACTCTGAAGCTTTCTTT. Translated, it gives CASSPTDRDSEAFF.